These T cell receptor beta chains were read from a single sample in a study of radiation and T cells in renal cell carcinoma. The repertoire was sequenced with immunoSEQ multiplex PCR; TCRdb's copy has only in-frame clones and lacks some. Counted here are about 130,000 clones, 88% occurring once; the ten biggest clones make up 5.5% to 6.5%. Source: blood, taken from a patient whose treatment included radiotherapy and nephrectomy. The receptors come from a woman in her 70s with renal cell carcinoma. CDR3s include the opening cysteine and the closing phenylalanine or tryptophan. The order of the fields is D gene, J gene, clone size, V gene, CDR3 protein, CDR3 DNA. The D gene is left open where the match is weak. Size values are once, few and many counts, or a class for expanded clones, and some rows have none.

d_gene: -
j_gene: TRBJ1-6
abundance: few
v_gene: TRBV9
CDR3aa: CASSVVQGGSPLHF
CDR3nt: TGTGCCAGCAGCGTAGTACAGGGAGGGTCACCCCTCCACTTT

d_gene: -
j_gene: TRBJ1-2
abundance: -
v_gene: TRBV5-1
CDR3aa: CASSLELANYGYTF
CDR3nt: TGCGCCAGCAGCTTGGAGTTAGCTAACTATGGCTACACCTTC

d_gene: -
j_gene: TRBJ2-1
abundance: -
v_gene: TRBV4-1
CDR3aa: CASRREDRWDNEQFF
CDR3nt: TGCGCCAGCAGGAGGGAGGACAGGTGGGACAATGAGCAGTTCTTC

d_gene: -
j_gene: TRBJ2-2
abundance: -
v_gene: TRBV4-3
CDR3aa: CASSQVGNTGELFF
CDR3nt: TGCGCCAGCAGCCAAGTGGGCAACACCGGGGAGCTGTTTTTT

d_gene: -
j_gene: TRBJ2-1
abundance: -
v_gene: TRBV4-3
CDR3aa: CASSQSLGALDEQFF
CDR3nt: TGCGCCAGCAGCCAATCGTTAGGGGCTCTGGATGAGCAGTTCTTC

d_gene: -
j_gene: TRBJ2-7
abundance: few
v_gene: TRBV5-1
CDR3aa: CASSPGISVREQYF
CDR3nt: TGCGCCAGCAGCCCTGGTATTTCTGTTCGCGAGCAGTACTTC

d_gene: -
j_gene: TRBJ2-5
abundance: -
v_gene: TRBV5-6
CDR3aa: CASSLKFLGPQETQYF
CDR3nt: TGTGCCAGCAGCTTGAAGTTCCTCGGGCCCCAAGAGACCCAGTACTTC

d_gene: -
j_gene: TRBJ2-2
abundance: -
v_gene: TRBV7-2
CDR3aa: CASSLRTAGTGELFF
CDR3nt: TGTGCCAGCAGCTTACGGACAGCGGGCACCGGGGAGCTGTTTTTT

d_gene: -
j_gene: TRBJ1-4
abundance: -
v_gene: TRBV29-1
CDR3aa: CSVWRDEKLFF
CDR3nt: TGCAGCGTTTGGAGGGACGAAAAACTGTTTTTT

d_gene: TRBD2
j_gene: TRBJ2-3
abundance: -
v_gene: TRBV30
CDR3aa: CAWSVAGGNTDTQYF
CDR3nt: TGTGCCTGGAGTGTTGCGGGGGGGAACACAGATACGCAGTATTTT

d_gene: -
j_gene: TRBJ2-1
abundance: -
v_gene: TRBV5-6
CDR3aa: CASSPGTYNYNEQFF
CDR3nt: TGTGCCAGCAGCCCCGGGACCTACAACTACAATGAGCAGTTCTTC

d_gene: TRBD2
j_gene: TRBJ2-2
abundance: few
v_gene: TRBV11-3
CDR3aa: CASSLALAGGPGELFF
CDR3nt: TGTGCCAGCAGCTTAGCCCTAGCGGGGGGGCCCGGGGAGCTGTTTTTT

d_gene: TRBD2
j_gene: TRBJ2-7
abundance: -
v_gene: TRBV11-3
CDR3aa: CASREASGSYEQYF
CDR3nt: TGTGCCAGCAGGGAGGCTAGCGGCTCCTACGAGCAGTACTTC

d_gene: TRBD1
j_gene: TRBJ1-2
abundance: -
v_gene: TRBV4-1
CDR3aa: CASSRVRGQGTYGYTF
CDR3nt: TGCGCCAGCAGCCGCGTTAGGGGACAGGGGACCTATGGCTACACCTTC

d_gene: -
j_gene: TRBJ2-7
abundance: once
v_gene: TRBV9
CDR3aa: CASSVGDYEQYF
CDR3nt: TGTGCCAGCAGCGTAGGGGATTACGAGCAGTACTTC

d_gene: -
j_gene: TRBJ1-1
abundance: few
v_gene: TRBV20-1
CDR3aa: CSAGEGFAAFF
CDR3nt: TGCAGTGCTGGGGAGGGATTTGCCGCTTTCTTT

d_gene: -
j_gene: TRBJ1-5
abundance: -
v_gene: TRBV7-2
CDR3aa: CASSTSSNQPQHF
CDR3nt: TGTGCCAGCAGCACCAGTAGCAATCAGCCCCAGCATTTT

d_gene: -
j_gene: TRBJ2-6
abundance: -
v_gene: TRBV4-2
CDR3aa: CASSQGHNSGANVLTF
CDR3nt: TGTGCCAGCAGCCAGGGACATAACTCTGGGGCCAACGTCCTGACTTTC

d_gene: TRBD1
j_gene: TRBJ2-2
abundance: -
v_gene: TRBV2
CDR3aa: CASSEEGARTGELFF
CDR3nt: TGTGCCAGCAGTGAAGAGGGGGCCAGAACCGGGGAGCTGTTTTTT

d_gene: -
j_gene: TRBJ2-5
abundance: -
v_gene: TRBV30
CDR3aa: CAWSVIQLGRETQYF
CDR3nt: TGTGCCTGGAGTGTTATACAGTTGGGGCGAGAGACCCAGTACTTC

d_gene: TRBD1
j_gene: TRBJ1-6
abundance: -
v_gene: TRBV7-3
CDR3aa: CASSLKGQNSPLHF
CDR3nt: TGTGCCAGCAGCTTAAAGGGACAGAATTCACCCCTCCACTTT

d_gene: -
j_gene: TRBJ1-5
abundance: -
v_gene: TRBV19
CDR3aa: CASSVDTALNQPQHF
CDR3nt: TGTGCCAGTAGTGTAGACACAGCCCTCAATCAGCCCCAGCATTTT

d_gene: -
j_gene: TRBJ2-1
abundance: -
v_gene: TRBV9
CDR3aa: CASSVDPRSGEQFF
CDR3nt: TGTGCCAGCAGCGTAGATCCCAGAAGCGGTGAGCAGTTCTTC

d_gene: -
j_gene: TRBJ1-1
abundance: -
v_gene: TRBV6-5
CDR3aa: CASRGGQHTEAFF
CDR3nt: TGTGCCAGCAGGGGGGGGCAGCACACTGAAGCTTTCTTT

d_gene: TRBD1
j_gene: TRBJ1-2
abundance: -
v_gene: TRBV10-3
CDR3aa: CAISTDRANYGYTF
CDR3nt: TGTGCCATCAGTACTGACAGGGCGAACTATGGCTACACCTTC

d_gene: -
j_gene: TRBJ1-1
abundance: -
v_gene: TRBV5-4
CDR3aa: CASSFQGGDEAFF
CDR3nt: TGTGCCAGCAGCTTCCAGGGAGGAGATGAAGCTTTCTTT

d_gene: -
j_gene: TRBJ2-3
abundance: -
v_gene: TRBV11-2
CDR3aa: CASSWSSDPDTQYF
CDR3nt: TGTGCCAGCAGCTGGAGTAGTGACCCAGATACGCAGTATTTT

d_gene: -
j_gene: TRBJ2-1
abundance: -
v_gene: TRBV5-4
CDR3aa: CASSRPGTYNEQFF
CDR3nt: TGTGCCAGCAGCCGTCCCGGGACCTACAATGAGCAGTTCTTC

d_gene: -
j_gene: TRBJ2-5
abundance: -
v_gene: TRBV27
CDR3aa: CASSRELAGETQYF
CDR3nt: TGTGCCAGCAGTAGAGAGTTGGCCGGAGAGACCCAGTACTTC

d_gene: -
j_gene: TRBJ1-5
abundance: once
v_gene: TRBV28
CDR3aa: CASSLSAVEPQHF
CDR3nt: TGTGCCAGCAGTTTATCAGCTGTCGAGCCCCAGCATTTT

d_gene: -
j_gene: TRBJ2-3
abundance: -
v_gene: TRBV11-2
CDR3aa: CASSLPGTDTQYF
CDR3nt: TGTGCCAGCAGCTTACCAGGCACAGATACGCAGTATTTT

d_gene: TRBD2
j_gene: TRBJ2-1
abundance: -
v_gene: TRBV7-9
CDR3aa: CASSLGTSGYNEQFF
CDR3nt: TGTGCCAGCAGCCTAGGGACTAGCGGCTACAATGAGCAGTTCTTC

d_gene: -
j_gene: TRBJ1-3
abundance: few
v_gene: TRBV5-1
CDR3aa: CASSPQDSSGNTIYF
CDR3nt: TGCGCCAGCAGCCCCCAGGATTCATCTGGAAACACCATATATTTT

d_gene: -
j_gene: TRBJ1-1
abundance: -
v_gene: TRBV11-3
CDR3aa: CASSLDTDPNTEAFF
CDR3nt: TGTGCCAGCAGCTTAGATACCGACCCCAACACTGAAGCTTTCTTT

d_gene: -
j_gene: TRBJ1-2
abundance: -
v_gene: TRBV5-1
CDR3aa: CASTPLGTPNYGYTF
CDR3nt: TGCGCCAGCACCCCGCTTGGGACTCCTAACTATGGCTACACCTTC

d_gene: -
j_gene: TRBJ1-5
abundance: -
v_gene: TRBV19
CDR3aa: CASSRQVFNQPQHF
CDR3nt: TGTGCCAGTAGCAGACAGGTTTTCAATCAGCCCCAGCATTTT

d_gene: -
j_gene: TRBJ2-3
abundance: once
v_gene: TRBV5-4
CDR3aa: CASSLPGARGTDTQYF
CDR3nt: TGTGCCAGCAGCTTGCCGGGAGCCCGGGGCACAGATACGCAGTATTTT

d_gene: TRBD1
j_gene: TRBJ1-5
abundance: -
v_gene: TRBV4-2
CDR3aa: CASSLGGGTGVGKPQHF
CDR3nt: TGTGCCAGCAGCCTGGGGGGAGGGACAGGCGTGGGGAAGCCCCAGCATTTT

d_gene: -
j_gene: TRBJ1-2
abundance: -
v_gene: TRBV10-2
CDR3aa: CASSQGGGYTF
CDR3nt: TGCGCCAGCTCCCAGGGCGGTGGCTACACCTTC

d_gene: TRBD1
j_gene: TRBJ2-2
abundance: -
v_gene: TRBV10-3
CDR3aa: CAIRRTGGNGELFF
CDR3nt: TGTGCCATCAGGCGGACAGGGGGCAACGGGGAGCTGTTTTTT

d_gene: TRBD1
j_gene: TRBJ2-3
abundance: -
v_gene: TRBV5-4
CDR3aa: CASSRGQGWGSDTQYF
CDR3nt: TGTGCCAGCAGCAGGGGACAGGGTTGGGGATCAGATACGCAGTATTTT

d_gene: -
j_gene: TRBJ1-4
abundance: -
v_gene: TRBV14
CDR3aa: CASSHRTNEKLFF
CDR3nt: TGTGCCAGCAGCCACAGAACTAATGAAAAACTGTTTTTT

d_gene: -
j_gene: TRBJ1-6
abundance: -
v_gene: TRBV30
CDR3aa: CAWGDGNSPLHF
CDR3nt: TGTGCCTGGGGTGATGGTAATTCACCCCTCCACTTT

d_gene: -
j_gene: TRBJ1-6
abundance: -
v_gene: TRBV11-3
CDR3aa: CASRRGNSPLHF
CDR3nt: TGTGCCAGCAGACGGGGGAATTCACCCCTCCACTTT

d_gene: -
j_gene: TRBJ2-3
abundance: -
v_gene: TRBV5-6
CDR3aa: CASSFQGTADTQYF
CDR3nt: TGTGCCAGCAGCTTCCAGGGGACCGCAGATACGCAGTATTTT

d_gene: -
j_gene: TRBJ2-4
abundance: -
v_gene: TRBV4-3
CDR3aa: CASSQEGGGRAKNIQYF
CDR3nt: TGCGCCAGCAGCCAAGAAGGGGGGGGAAGAGCCAAAAACATTCAGTACTTC

d_gene: -
j_gene: TRBJ2-2
abundance: -
v_gene: TRBV28
CDR3aa: CASSLRLPTGELFF
CDR3nt: TGTGCCAGCAGTTTGCGGCTACCCACCGGGGAGCTGTTTTTT

d_gene: -
j_gene: TRBJ2-3
abundance: -
v_gene: TRBV6-1
CDR3aa: CASSGFRTDTQYF
CDR3nt: TGTGCCAGCAGTGGTTTTCGCACAGATACGCAGTATTTT

d_gene: TRBD1
j_gene: TRBJ2-3
abundance: -
v_gene: TRBV9
CDR3aa: CASSATGEDTQYF
CDR3nt: TGTGCCAGCAGCGCGACAGGGGAAGATACGCAGTATTTT

d_gene: TRBD1
j_gene: TRBJ1-6
abundance: -
v_gene: TRBV6-5
CDR3aa: CASSYGGTGGSPLHF
CDR3nt: TGTGCCAGCAGTTACGGGGGGACAGGGGGGTCACCCCTCCACTTT

d_gene: TRBD2
j_gene: TRBJ2-3
abundance: once
v_gene: TRBV5-8
CDR3aa: CASSPLAGITDTQYF
CDR3nt: TGTGCCAGCAGCCCACTAGCGGGGATCACAGATACGCAGTATTTT

d_gene: -
j_gene: TRBJ2-7
abundance: -
v_gene: TRBV7-9
CDR3aa: CASSLDGTYEQYF
CDR3nt: TGTGCCAGCAGCTTAGACGGGACCTACGAGCAGTACTTC

d_gene: -
j_gene: TRBJ1-4
abundance: -
v_gene: TRBV15
CDR3aa: CATSRTTGATNEKLFF
CDR3nt: TGTGCCACCAGCAGGACAACCGGAGCAACTAATGAAAAACTGTTTTTT

d_gene: -
j_gene: TRBJ1-2
abundance: -
v_gene: TRBV6-1
CDR3aa: CASRASPTGHYGYTF
CDR3nt: TGTGCCAGCAGAGCCTCCCCCACAGGGCACTATGGCTACACCTTC